This T cell receptor (beta chain) derives from a study of blood T cell repertoires in COVID-19. Whole-study context: Some COVID-19 samples were acute and others convalescent; all came from the United States, Italy and Spain. T cells, B-cell-depleted T cells, or PBMCs provided the cDNA or gDNA that served as material.

Using immunoSEQ multiplex PCR, the repertoire was profiled, and TCRdb retains in-frame clones only, with some absent. Here the sample spans about 300,000 clones, approximately 90% being singletons. Clinical history reported by participants formed the basis on which cohorts were assigned. Donors of Cohort 3 who recovered were those that had two negative PCRs, clearance, or symptom resolution. This CDR3 region has 15 residues. Trimming left V 5 bases short and J 3 bases short, with 11 bases between. Germline CDR1 and CDR2: MDHEN and SYDVKM. V is TRBV28 and J is TRBJ2-6; D is undetermined. The sequence came from a woman aged 18-29 years who had recovered from COVID-19. Sequencing was done on a sample of PBMCs or T cells enriched from blood (not recorded which). CDR3 sequence (DNA): TGTGCCAGCAGTCTCCTGGGCGATGGGGCCAACGTCCTGACTTTC. Translating it yields CASSLLGDGANVLTF. Variable domain in full (rest from reference TRBV28 and TRBJ2-6): DVKVTQSSRYLVKRTGEKVFLECVQDMDHENMFWYRQDPGLGLRLIYFSYDVKMKEKGDIPEGYSVSREKKERFSLILESASTNQTSMYLCASSLLGDGANVLTFGAGSRLTVL.